The 14 T cell receptor beta chains below come from one sample, sequenced in a study of T cell responses to AZD1222 COVID-19 vaccine. Sequenced by immunoSEQ multiplex PCR; TCRdb stores in-frame clones only, minus some. The sample includes more than 250,000 clones, about 92% seen only once; the top ten take around 0.57%. The source material was peripheral blood, sampled on day 0 of AZD1222 vaccination. Receptors originate from an adult in good health.

This rearrangement joins TRBV7-8 to TRBJ2-7, with 8 nucleotides matching TRBD1. This CDR3 is built from 19 residues. The germline V gene has CDR1 SGHVS and CDR2 FQNEAQ. V shed 1 base, J shed 2 bases, and the junction held 16 bases outside the gene matches. CDR3 bases: TGTGCCAGCAGCTTAGAAGACAGGGGCCGACTTCGGGGACCCTACGAGCAGTACTTC. Translation gives CASSLEDRGRLRGPYEQYF.

This chain links TRBV3-1 (or the pseudogene TRBV3-2) with TRBJ2-7; D is perhaps TRBD2 (6 bases). The CDR3 is 16 residues long. Germline V gives CDR1 LGHDT, CDR2 YNNKEL (reference sequence). Trimming took 4 bases from V and 4 from J, leaving 20 bases between them. The CDR3 here is CASSPHPWGETYEQYF. CDR3 nucleotides: TGTGCCAGCAGCCCTCACCCATGGGGGGAGACGTACGAGCAGTACTTC.

This chain uses TRBV18 with TRBJ2-1; possible D gene TRBD2, 6 bases. Deletions cut 4 bases from V and 8 bases from J, with 12 bases between. The CDR3 is made up of 13 amino acids. Germline-derived CDR1 and CDR2 are KGHSH and LQKENI. The CDR3 here is CASSLRPGDEQFF. The CDR3 DNA reads as TGTGCCAGCTCACTCCGCCCGGGGGATGAGCAGTTCTTC.

The J gene is TRBJ1-4, the V gene TRBV28; perhaps TRBD1 as D (5 bases). This CDR3 comprises 15 residues. CDR1 and CDR2 (germline): MDHEN, SYDVKM. Trimming left V 4 bases short and J 5 bases short, with 14 bases between. In nucleotides, the CDR3 is TGTGCCAGCAGTTCTCCCGGGACCGACAATGAAAAACTGTTTTTT. Its protein product is CASSSPGTDNEKLFF. The full variable domain, completed using reference TRBV28 and TRBJ1-4, is DVKVTQSSRYLVKRTGEKVFLECVQDMDHENMFWYRQDPGLGLRLIYFSYDVKMKEKGDIPEGYSVSREKKERFSLILESASTNQTSMYLCASSSPGTDNEKLFFGSGTQLSVL.

V usage is TRBV19 and J usage is TRBJ2-3; 10 bases are shared with TRBD2. V lost 4 bases and J lost 0; bases outside the gene matches: 4. Germline values: CDR1 LNHDA, CDR2 SQIVND (reference sequence). This CDR3 comprises 16 residues. As DNA, the CDR3 is TGTGCCAGTAGTACCGGACTAGCGGCTAGCACAGATACGCAGTATTTT. Encoded protein: CASSTGLAASTDTQYF.

The chain employs TRBV2 and TRBJ1-5, with 7 bases aligning to TRBD1. The V gene's germline CDR1 is SNHLY and CDR2 FYNNEI. V gave up 10 bases and J gave up 2 bases; unmatched junction bases: 8. The CDR3 runs 14 residues. Here the CDR3 reads CATNRDSGNQPQHF. In nucleotides, the CDR3 is TGTGCCACCAACCGGGACAGTGGCAATCAGCCCCAGCATTTT.

The chain has TRBV2 and TRBJ2-3; the D is unclear. This CDR3 is built from 13 residues. Looked up from germline, CDR1 is SNHLY and CDR2 is FYNNEI. V shed 5 bases and J shed 0 bases, with 6 bases lying between them. CDR3 coding DNA: TGTGCCAGCAGTATCCATAGCACAGATACGCAGTATTTT. It is translated as CASSIHSTDTQYF.

The chain joins TRBV7-2 to TRBJ1-1; D may be TRBD1 (6 bases). Trimming took off 1 base at V and 4 bases at J, with 10 bases between the two ends. The CDR3 has 14 residues. Germline lookup yields CDR1 SGHTA and CDR2 FQGNSA. As DNA, the CDR3 is TGTGCCAGCAGCTTAGGCAGGGGATCCACTGAAGCTTTCTTT. Protein sequence: CASSLGRGSTEAFF.

The gene calls are TRBV28 and TRBJ2-7; 8 positions match TRBD2. The J segment lost 3 bases and the V segment lost 4 bases, leaving 5 bases of the junction unmatched. The germline V gene encodes CDR1 MDHEN and CDR2 SYDVKM. This CDR3 has 14 amino acids. The CDR3 DNA sequence: TGTGCCAGCAGTTCCCCCGGGACTAGCTACGAGCAGTACTTC. Protein product: CASSSPGTSYEQYF. The entire variable domain, with the rest obtained from reference TRBV28 and TRBJ2-7, is as follows: DVKVTQSSRYLVKRTGEKVFLECVQDMDHENMFWYRQDPGLGLRLIYFSYDVKMKEKGDIPEGYSVSREKKERFSLILESASTNQTSMYLCASSSPGTSYEQYFGPGTRLTVT.

V gene TRBV5-1 combines with J gene TRBJ2-5; no clear D gene. V was pared by 4 bases and J by 0 bases, with 1 base between. The CDR3 runs to 11 residues. In germline, CDR1 is SGHRS, CDR2 YFSETQ. The CDR3 loop reads CASSHQETQYF. The CDR3 DNA reads TGCGCCAGCAGCCACCAAGAGACCCAGTACTTC.

CDR3 loop: CATSDFRTSRETQYF. CDR3 bases: TGTGCCACCAGTGATTTCAGGACTAGTCGGGAGACCCAGTACTTC. This chain links TRBV24-1 with TRBJ2-5, with TRBD2 identical over 7 bases. This CDR3 contains 15 residues. Germline CDR1 and CDR2: KGHDR and SFDVKD. V lost 1 base, J lost 5 bases, and 6 bases stayed unmatched.

The gene calls are TRBV28 and TRBJ1-3, with TRBD1 matching 7 bases. Germline CDR1 and CDR2: MDHEN and SYDVKM. The CDR3 extends over 13 amino acids. V shed 7 bases, J shed 4 bases, and the junction held 4 bases outside the gene matches. This CDR3 reads CASTDRAGNTIYF. In DNA, the CDR3 is TGTGCCAGCACCGACAGGGCGGGAAACACCATATATTTT.

The J gene is TRBJ1-2, the V gene TRBV19, with 7 bases lining up with TRBD1. This CDR3 spans 16 amino acids. The junction had 9 bases not matched to a gene; V was cut back by 3 bases and J by 2 bases. Germline-derived CDR1 and CDR2 are LNHDA and SQIVND (reference sequence). CDR3 bases: TGTGCCAGTAGTATGCCCAGGGGGTCCTTGAACTATGGCTACACCTTC. Its protein product is CASSMPRGSLNYGYTF.

The chain links TRBV6-5 to TRBJ2-7; D is possibly TRBD1 or TRBD2 (5 bases each). The CDR3 is 14 residues long. CDR1 MNHEY and CDR2 SVGAGI come from the germline V gene. Trimming cost V 0 bases and J 4 bases, with 10 bases left between them. In nucleotides, the CDR3 is TGTGCCAGCAGTTACTCAGGGACCGCATACGAGCAGTACTTC. It codes for CASSYSGTAYEQYF.